This entry lists 28 T cell receptor beta chains sequenced from one sample in a study of cytomegalovirus exposure and HLA in healthy donors. Assay: immunoSEQ multiplex PCR; the TCRdb copy retains only in-frame clones and omits some. The sample holds 250,000 to 300,000 clones, 70% to 90% seen once. The specimen was PBMCs. The receptors shown here come from a woman between 18 and 29 years old in good health and CMV-seronegative.

The V call is TRBV2, the J call TRBJ2-1; weak D call: TRBD2 (6 bases). The CDR3 loop spans 14 amino acids. Trimming removed 7 bases from V and 9 bases from J, with 19 bases in between. Germline assignment: CDR1 SNHLY and CDR2 FYNNEI. The CDR3 is CASIWGRTTGEQFF. DNA of the CDR3: TGTGCCAGCATATGGGGGAGGACTACAGGTGAGCAGTTCTTC.

V gene TRBV6-6 combines with J gene TRBJ2-7, with 7 positions matching TRBD1. V shed 7 bases, J shed 2 bases, and the junction held 5 bases outside the gene matches. This CDR3 region has 13 residues. CDR1 and CDR2 from the germline V gene are MNHNY and SVGAGI (reference sequence). CDR3 sequence reads: CASTRDSPYEQYF. The CDR3, as DNA: TGTGCCAGCACTAGGGACAGTCCCTACGAGCAGTACTTC.

This clone was seen just once. DNA for the CDR3: TGCGCCAGCAGCTTGGCTCAGGGAATAGGGGGTGAGCAGTTCTTC. Amino acid sequence: CASSLAQGIGGEQFF. The chain carries TRBV5-1 and TRBJ2-1, with TRBD1 as a possible D gene (6 bases). CDR1 SGHRS and CDR2 YFSETQ come from the germline V gene. This CDR3 spans 15 amino acids. V was cut by 0 bases and J by 9 bases, with 16 bases left in between.

The rearrangement links TRBV6-1 to TRBJ2-1, with 12 bases that match TRBD2. Per the germline V gene, CDR1 is MNHNS and CDR2 is SASEGT. J lost 8 bases, V lost 5 bases, and 7 bases had no gene match. The CDR3 loop spans 15 amino acids. CDR3 sequence reads: CASSFLAGGRDEQFF. Here the CDR3 DNA reads TGTGCCAGCAGTTTTCTAGCGGGAGGGCGCGATGAGCAGTTCTTC.

The chain employs TRBV19 and TRBJ1-2; TRBD1 agrees at 8 bases. This CDR3 comprises 14 residues. V lost 3 bases, J lost 11 bases, and 11 bases stayed unmatched. Germline-derived CDR1 and CDR2 are LNHDA and SQIVND (reference sequence). The CDR3 loop is CASSIDRGLRAYTF. CDR3 nucleotides: TGTGCCAGTAGTATCGACAGGGGCCTTAGAGCTTACACCTTC.

V gene TRBV30 combines with J gene TRBJ2-3; TRBD1 is a possible D gene (5 bases). Germline CDR1 and CDR2: GTSNPN and SVGIG (reference sequence). The CDR3 extends over 14 amino acids. Trimming left V 1 base short and J 5 bases short, with 13 bases between. CDR3 coding DNA: TGTGCCTGGAGTGATGAGAAGGGGCGAGATACGCAGTATTTT. Translated, it gives CAWSDEKGRDTQYF.

The chain uses TRBV19 and TRBJ2-6, with unresolved D. The germline V and J ends were trimmed by 6 bases and 0 bases, with 6 bases remaining between them. The CDR3 sequence is 14 residues long. The V gene's germline CDR1 is LNHDA and CDR2 SQIVND (reference sequence). The CDR3 reads CASRDFSGANVLTF. The CDR3 DNA follows: TGTGCCAGTAGAGACTTCTCTGGGGCCAACGTCCTGACTTTC.

The rearrangement joins TRBV7-9 to TRBJ1-2; TRBD1 matches 7 bases. This CDR3 has 15 residues. V shed 6 bases, J shed 3 bases, and the junction held 10 bases outside the gene matches. Per the germline V gene, CDR1 is SEHNR and CDR2 is FQNEAQ (reference sequence). CDR3 sequence: CASRADRVLDYGYTF. The CDR3 coding sequence is TGTGCCAGCAGGGCAGACAGGGTTCTGGACTATGGCTACACCTTC. Looking up the rest from reference TRBV7-9 and TRBJ1-2 gives the full variable domain: DTGVSQNPRHKITKRGQNVTFRCDPISEHNRLYWYRQTLGQGPEFLTYFQNEAQLEKSRLLSDRFSAERPKGSFSTLEIQRTEQGDSAMYLCASRADRVLDYGYTFGSGTRLTVV.

This clone has just one count. This chain connects TRBV27 to TRBJ2-7; TRBD2 aligns across 8 bases. Germline V gene data show CDR1 as MNHEY and CDR2 as SMNVEV (reference sequence). The ends lost 0 bases at V and 7 bases at J; junction bases unmatched: 11. The CDR3 consists of 16 residues. The CDR3 reads CASSLSEVAGTREQYF. CDR3 bases: TGTGCCAGCAGTTTATCGGAGGTAGCGGGGACTCGGGAGCAGTACTTC.

The V and J genes are TRBV28 and TRBJ1-2; 8 bases are a match to TRBD1. J was trimmed by 8 bases and V by 5 bases; bases with no gene match: 7. From germline, CDR1 is MDHEN and CDR2 SYDVKM. The CDR3 runs to 13 residues. The CDR3 sequence is CASSLRGQLGYTF. The DNA of the CDR3 is TGTGCCAGCAGTCTCAGGGGGCAGCTGGGCTACACCTTC.

J is TRBJ1-4 and V is TRBV28, with D maybe TRBD1 (6 bases). CDR3 length equals 14 residues. V dropped 3 bases and J dropped 8 bases, with 13 bases sitting between them. CDR1 is MDHEN and CDR2 is SYDVKM in the germline V gene. CDR3 bases: TGTGCCAGCAGTTTGAGGGGGGGTGGAGAAAAACTGTTTTTT. This codes for CASSLRGGGEKLFF.

V is TRBV27 and J is TRBJ1-2; the D gene is possibly TRBD1 (5 bases). The CDR3 contains 16 residues. Germline CDR1 is MNHEY and CDR2 is SMNVEV (reference sequence). Trimming cost V 2 bases and J 1 base, with 14 bases left between them. The CDR3 nucleotides are TGTGCCAGCAGTTTAGCGGGGACTCTTTATAACTATGGCTACACCTTC. Translation: CASSLAGTLYNYGYTF.

The chain carries TRBV7-6 and TRBJ2-7, with TRBD2 as a possible D gene (5 bases). V dropped 0 bases and J dropped 3 bases, with 9 bases sitting between them. Germline V lookup: CDR1 SGHVS, CDR2 FNYEAQ. This CDR3 is built from 14 residues. DNA for the CDR3: TGTGCCAGCAGCTTAGCGAGGGCTAGCTACGAGCAGTACTTC. Its translation is CASSLARASYEQYF.

The chain joins TRBV19 to TRBJ1-5, with TRBD1 identical over 8 bases. The CDR3 contains 15 residues. Germline lookup yields CDR1 LNHDA and CDR2 SQIVND (reference sequence). Trimming removed 7 bases from V and 0 bases from J; junction bases left unmatched: 5. The CDR3 coding sequence is TGTGCCAGTACCCGGACAGGGTATAGCAATCAGCCCCAGCATTTT. Protein sequence: CASTRTGYSNQPQHF.

This clone was recorded a few times. V is TRBV30 and J is TRBJ1-2; 9 bases match TRBD1. Germline assignment: CDR1 GTSNPN and CDR2 SVGIG (reference sequence). J lost 5 bases, V lost 2 bases, and 6 bases had no gene match. CDR3 length: 14 residues. The CDR3 loop reads CAWSNPGTGYGYTF. CDR3 bases: TGTGCCTGGAGTAACCCCGGGACAGGGTATGGCTACACCTTC.

In its sample, this clone was seen once. The V gene is TRBV2, the J gene TRBJ2-1, with D perhaps matching TRBD2 (6 bases). With 3 bases removed from V and 4 bases from J, the gap between germline ends came to 19 bases. The CDR3 extends over 17 amino acids. CDR1 and CDR2 (germline): SNHLY, FYNNEI. CDR3 loop: CASSEIGGAGSYNEQFF. CDR3 bases: TGTGCCAGCAGTGAGATAGGTGGGGCGGGGAGTTACAATGAGCAGTTCTTC.

The chain employs TRBV7-9 and TRBJ2-7, with 7 nucleotides matching TRBD1. J was trimmed by 6 bases and V by 5 bases; bases with no gene match: 10. CDR3 length: 14 residues. Germline V gene sequence: CDR1 SEHNR, CDR2 FQNEAQ (reference sequence). Written as DNA, the CDR3 is TGTGCCAGCAGCCTCAGACAGGGATTCGGCGAGCAGTACTTC. Protein sequence: CASSLRQGFGEQYF. Full variable domain (remainder filled in from reference TRBV7-9 and TRBJ2-7): DTGVSQNPRHKITKRGQNVTFRCDPISEHNRLYWYRQTLGQGPEFLTYFQNEAQLEKSRLLSDRFSAERPKGSFSTLEIQRTEQGDSAMYLCASSLRQGFGEQYFGPGTRLTVT.

J is TRBJ2-7 and V is TRBV15, with D tentatively TRBD2 (5 bases). Germline V gene data show CDR1 as LNHNV and CDR2 as YYDKDF (reference sequence). With 1 base removed from V and 2 bases from J, the gap between germline ends came to 12 bases. This CDR3 contains 15 residues. CDR3 DNA sequence: TGTGCCACCAGCAGAGGTCACGGGGTCCCCTACGAGCAGTACTTC. It encodes CATSRGHGVPYEQYF. Full variable domain (remainder filled in from reference TRBV15 and TRBJ2-7): DAMVIQNPRYQVTQFGKPVTLSCSQTLNHNVMYWYQQKSSQAPKLLFHYYDKDFNNEADTPDNFQSRRPNTSFCFLDIRSPGLGDTAMYLCATSRGHGVPYEQYFGPGTRLTVT.

V usage is TRBV27 and J usage is TRBJ2-5, with D uncertain. The CDR3 consists of 13 residues. Germline V gives CDR1 MNHEY, CDR2 SMNVEV (reference sequence). The ends were cut back, 3 bases at V and 5 bases at J, with 10 bases in the middle. CDR3 DNA sequence: TGTGCCAGCAGTTTGGTACCGAGGGAGACCCAGTACTTC. It yields the protein CASSLVPRETQYF.

This rearrangement joins TRBV4-3 to TRBJ2-1; tentatively, D is TRBD2 (6 bases). The CDR3 has 16 amino acids. Between the trimmed V and J ends, which lost 4 bases and 5 bases, there was a span of 18 bases. Looked up from germline, CDR1 is LGHNA and CDR2 is YSLEER. The CDR3 coding sequence is TGCGCCAGCAGCCCGTTGGGGTTGGGCGGGAACAATGAGCAGTTCTTC. Translation: CASSPLGLGGNNEQFF.

The chain uses TRBV9 and TRBJ1-1, with a possible D match to TRBD1 (5 bases). CDR3 length: 12 amino acids. The germline CDR1 and CDR2 sequences are SGDLS and YYNGEE. Trimming left V 0 bases short and J 7 bases short, with 7 bases between. The CDR3 sequence is CASSVGDFEAFF. In nucleotides, the CDR3 is TGTGCCAGCAGCGTAGGGGACTTTGAAGCTTTCTTT.

This clone was found many times. The V and J genes are TRBV9 and TRBJ2-3; 7 positions agree with TRBD2. This CDR3 has 13 residues. From germline, CDR1 is SGDLS and CDR2 YYNGEE. After removal of 5 bases from V and 8 bases from J, the junction contained 8 bases not matched to a gene. This CDR3 reads CASSPPTSSTQYF. The CDR3 nucleotides are TGTGCCAGCAGTCCTCCGACTAGCTCTACGCAGTATTTT.

This clone was recorded once. This sequence joins TRBV25-1 and TRBJ2-1; unclear D gene. V gave up 3 bases and J gave up 5 bases, with 11 bases separating them. Germline loops: CDR1 MGHDK, CDR2 SYGVNS. This CDR3 is built from 14 residues. CDR3 sequence reads: CASSEVNSHNEQFF. CDR3 DNA: TGTGCCAGCAGTGAGGTAAATAGCCACAATGAGCAGTTCTTC. The full variable domain, its missing parts supplied by reference TRBV25-1 and TRBJ2-1, is EADIYQTPRYLVIGTGKKITLECSQTMGHDKMYWYQQDPGMELHLIHYSYGVNSTEKGDLSSESTVSRIRTEHFPLTLESARPSHTSQYLCASSEVNSHNEQFFGPGTRLTVL.

This chain links TRBV6-5 with TRBJ1-2, with D possibly being TRBD1 (5 bases). Germline CDR1 MNHEY, CDR2 SVGAGI. The V and J ends lost 5 bases and 8 bases respectively, with 12 bases between them. CDR3 length: 12 residues. CDR3 nucleotides: TGTGCCAGCAGTCCACAGGACCGCGGCTACACCTTC. Its protein is CASSPQDRGYTF.

The chain has TRBV2 and TRBJ2-2; 9 bases map to TRBD2. V dropped 6 bases and J dropped 0; count of bases not matched to a gene: 11. The germline V gene has CDR1 SNHLY and CDR2 FYNNEI. CDR3 length equals 18 residues. DNA for the CDR3: TGTGCCAGCAGAAGGGGCCGAGCTAGCGGGACGAACACCGGGGAGCTGTTTTTT. Translating gives CASRRGRASGTNTGELFF.

This clone has just one count. The chain uses TRBV4-3 and TRBJ2-7, with D perhaps matching TRBD1 (5 bases). This CDR3 spans 14 amino acids. V lost 0 bases and J lost 3, with 9 bases in between. Germline V gene sequence: CDR1 LGHNA, CDR2 YSLEER. CDR3 in DNA: TGCGCCAGCAGCCAAGACGACAGCCGCTACGAGCAGTACTTC. Translating it yields CASSQDDSRYEQYF.

The chain has TRBV7-9 and TRBJ2-7, with 7 nucleotides matching TRBD1. The CDR3 extends over 15 amino acids. Trimming removed 1 base from V and 3 bases from J; junction bases left unmatched: 6. Germline CDR1 is SEHNR and CDR2 is FQNEAQ (reference sequence). This CDR3 is CASSLGEGANYEQYF. CDR3 bases: TGTGCCAGCAGCTTAGGAGAGGGGGCAAACTACGAGCAGTACTTC.

The genes are TRBV28 and TRBJ2-7, with TRBD2 as a possible D gene (6 bases). CDR3 length: 16 residues. Trimming cost V 5 bases and J 3 bases, with 20 bases left between them. CDR1 is MDHEN, CDR2 SYDVKM, per germline. CDR3 bases: TGTGCCAGCAGTCCCAGCGGGTACGAACCAGACTACGAGCAGTACTTC. Translation gives CASSPSGYEPDYEQYF.